The 14 T cell receptor beta chains listed next were all sequenced from one sample in a study of identical twins. TCRdb used MiXCR to reprocess the 5' RACE reads, holding one entry per CDR3 protein. Among fewer than 900,000 distinct CDR3 sequences, 18% were seen once, and the ten largest hold less than 15%. These data were also filed under a second study, of T cells expressing NK-cell markers.

The specimen was PBMCs. These TCRs come from a woman aged 18-29 years in good health.

This clonotype has a count of ten or more. The genes are TRBV5-1 and TRBJ1-1; D call uncertain. CDR1 and CDR2 from the germline V gene are SGHRS and YFSETQ. This CDR3 region has 13 residues. Trimming removed 2 bases from V and 8 bases from J, with 13 bases in between. The CDR3 DNA follows: TGCGCCAGCAGCTTAAAGGAAGCATCGGAAGCTTTCTTT. Protein: CASSLKEASEAFF.

Written as DNA, the CDR3 is TGTGCCAGCAGTTCATCCGGTTGGGACAATGAGCAGTTCTTC. Encoded protein: CASSSSGWDNEQFF. The chain joins TRBV27 to TRBJ2-1, with D unresolved. CDR3 length: 14 residues. Trimming took 4 bases from V and 5 from J, leaving 12 bases between them. CDR1 and CDR2 from the germline V gene are MNHEY and SMNVEV (reference sequence).

The V call is TRBV7-2, the J call TRBJ1-3; no clear D. Trimming removed 1 base at V and 0 bases at J, with 10 bases between. The germline CDR1 and CDR2 sequences are SGHTA and FQGNSA. The CDR3 has 16 residues. CDR3 coding DNA: TGTGCCAGCAGCTTAGGGCGAATAGGCTCTGGAAACACCATATATTTT. Translation gives CASSLGRIGSGNTIYF.

The chain employs TRBV6-5 and TRBJ2-7; D not certain. The CDR3 has 13 residues. The V end was cut by 8 bases, the J end by 3 bases, with 14 bases between. Germline V lookup: CDR1 MNHEY, CDR2 SVGAGI. In DNA, the CDR3 is TGTGCCAGCGTTCTGGCGGTTAACTACGAGCAGTACTTC. Translation: CASVLAVNYEQYF.

The V gene is TRBV29-1, the J gene TRBJ1-4, with no clear D. The CDR3 consists of 11 residues. Trimming left V 0 bases short and J 11 bases short, with 7 bases between. CDR1 is SQVTM and CDR2 is ANQGSEA in the germline V gene. CDR3 in amino acids: CSVEDYGKLFF. The CDR3 DNA is TGCAGCGTTGAAGATTATGGGAAACTGTTTTTT.

This clonotype has just a few counts. The chain recombines TRBV20-1 with TRBJ2-3, with 10 bases lining up with TRBD2. The CDR3 runs 15 residues. V shed 5 bases, J shed 5 bases, and the junction held 10 bases outside the gene matches. Germline V gene sequence: CDR1 DFQATT, CDR2 SNEGSKA (reference sequence). The CDR3 reads CSAFLSGGGVDTQYF. DNA of the CDR3: TGCAGTGCTTTCCTGAGCGGGGGGGGCGTAGATACGCAGTATTTT.

The chain uses TRBV6-1 and TRBJ2-3, with D uncertain. V was shortened by 3 bases and J by 4 bases, with 14 bases between the two germline ends. The CDR3 covers 15 residues. The germline CDR1 and CDR2 sequences are MNHNS and SASEGT. CDR3 amino acids: CASSDSASTPDTQYF. The CDR3 nucleotides read TGTGCCAGCAGTGACTCAGCTTCAACCCCAGATACGCAGTATTTT.

The chain joins TRBV3-1 to TRBJ1-3, with 7 nucleotides matching TRBD1. The germline gives CDR1 LGHDT, CDR2 YNNKEL (reference sequence). This CDR3 has 14 amino acids. V lost 0 bases to trimming and J lost 4 bases; unmatched junction nucleotides: 0. CDR3 sequence reads: CASSQEGQGNTIYF. CDR3 nucleotide sequence: TGTGCCAGCAGCCAAGAGGGACAGGGAAACACCATATATTTT.

CDR3 bases: TGCAGCGCCCTGCTGGGCCCGCAGTTCTTC. Protein: CSALLGPQFF. This chain joins TRBV29-1 and TRBJ2-1; D remains unclear. From germline, CDR1 is SQVTM and CDR2 ANQGSEA. This CDR3 is 10 amino acids long. V was cut by 7 bases and J by 12 bases, with 13 bases left in between.

The chain has TRBV5-1 and TRBJ2-4, with D uncertain. The V end was cut by 5 bases, the J end by 7 bases, with 19 bases between. Looked up from germline, CDR1 is SGHRS and CDR2 is YFSETQ. The CDR3 is 15 amino acids. This chain's CDR3 is CASRVATPVDNIQYF. Written as DNA, the CDR3 is TGCGCCAGCAGGGTTGCCACACCAGTAGATAACATTCAGTACTTC.

The chain links TRBV20-1 to TRBJ1-2; no clear D. This CDR3 region has 13 residues. Germline V CDR1 and CDR2: DFQATT, SNEGSKA (reference sequence). V was cut by 0 bases and J by 8 bases, with 13 bases left in between. Here the CDR3 DNA reads TGCAGTGCTAGAGAAGGTTCCGTTGGCGGCTACACCTTC. Its translation is CSAREGSVGGYTF.

This chain links TRBV3-1 with TRBJ1-1, with D hard to call. V shed 3 bases and J shed 5 bases, with 4 bases lying between them. Looked up from germline, CDR1 is LGHDT and CDR2 is YNNKEL (reference sequence). This CDR3 region has 11 residues. The CDR3: CASSHSTEAFF. The CDR3 DNA reads TGTGCCAGCAGCCATTCGACTGAAGCTTTCTTT.

This clonotype turned up a few times. The chain combines TRBV7-2 with TRBJ2-3, with a possible D match to TRBD2 (6 bases). The V gene lost 3 bases and the J gene lost 5 bases, with 9 bases spanning the gap. Germline V CDR1 and CDR2: SGHTA, FQGNSA. The CDR3 has 13 amino acids. Here the CDR3 DNA reads TGTGCCAGCAGCTTTCTGGGGGGAGATACGCAGTATTTT. Its translation is CASSFLGGDTQYF. Together with reference TRBV7-2 and TRBJ2-3, the CDR3 gives the full variable domain: GAGVSQSPSNKVTEKGKDVELRCDPISGHTALYWYRQSLGQGLEFLIYFQGNSAPDKSGLPSDRFSAERTGGSVSTLTIQRTQQEDSAVYLCASSFLGGDTQYFGPGTRLTVL.

The chain links TRBV9 to TRBJ2-4; D gene uncertain. Trimming took off 2 bases at V and 0 bases at J, with 9 bases between the two ends. CDR3 length equals 15 residues. Per germline, CDR1 SGDLS and CDR2 YYNGEE. CDR3 sequence reads: CASSVGGLAKNIQYF. The CDR3 DNA follows: TGTGCCAGCAGCGTTGGCGGTTTAGCCAAAAACATTCAGTACTTC.